This is a list of T cell receptor beta chains from one sample in a study of cytomegalovirus exposure and HLA in healthy donors. Using immunoSEQ multiplex PCR, the repertoire was profiled, and TCRdb retains in-frame clones only, with some absent. Its table records 150,000 to 200,000 clones. The specimen sequenced was PBMCs. These receptors were taken from a man younger than 45 in good health and CMV-seronegative. CDR3s include the opening cysteine and the closing phenylalanine or tryptophan. D genes are given only for firm matches.

v_call	d_call	j_call	cdr3_aa	cdr3_nt
TRBV6-5	.	TRBJ2-7	CASTGPYQGSYEQYF	TGTGCCAGCACCGGACCCTATCAGGGCTCCTACGAGCAGTACTTC
TRBV5-1	.	TRBJ2-1	CASSFPQLTASDQLSGNYNEQFF	TGCGCCAGCAGCTTCCCGCAACTCACCGCTAGTGACCAGCTCTCCGGAAACTACAATGAGCAGTTCTTC
TRBV2	TRBD1	TRBJ2-2	CASSELGQENTGELFF	TGTGCCAGCAGTGAATTGGGACAGGAGAACACCGGGGAGCTGTTTTTT
TRBV18	.	TRBJ2-7	CASSLGTSIGQYF	TGTGCCAGCTCACTCGGGACTTCCATCGGGCAGTACTTC
TRBV5-5	TRBD1	TRBJ1-2	CASSSPSGGRGYTF	TGTGCCAGCAGCTCGCCCTCAGGGGGCCGTGGCTACACCTTC
TRBV7-6	.	TRBJ1-3	CASSSWAGGSGNTIYF	TGTGCCAGCAGCTCTTGGGCGGGCGGGTCTGGAAACACCATATATTTT
TRBV7-6	.	TRBJ1-1	CASSSQENTEAFF	TGTGCCAGCAGCTCCCAGGAGAACACTGAAGCTTTCTTT
TRBV6-4	TRBD2	TRBJ2-2	CASRPAGEAGELFF	TGTGCCAGCAGGCCAGCGGGAGAGGCCGGGGAGCTGTTTTTT
TRBV5-1	TRBD2	TRBJ2-7	CASSFGLAGGGDEQYF	TGCGCCAGCAGCTTCGGGCTAGCGGGAGGCGGCGACGAGCAGTACTTC
TRBV6-5	TRBD1	TRBJ1-1	CASSYIGTGRTEAFF	TGTGCCAGCAGTTACATCGGGACAGGGAGAACTGAAGCTTTCTTT
TRBV7-7	.	TRBJ2-6	CASSLVAGAGANVLTF	TGTGCCAGCAGCTTAGTGGCAGGGGCTGGGGCCAACGTCCTGACTTTC
TRBV5-4	TRBD1	TRBJ2-3	CARSPDRAADTQYF	TGTGCCCGCAGCCCGGACAGGGCGGCAGATACGCAGTATTTT
TRBV7-9	.	TRBJ2-2	CASSYTGLGGGELFF	TGTGCCAGCAGCTATACAGGGTTAGGAGGCGGGGAGCTGTTTTTT
TRBV7-2	.	TRBJ2-1	CASSSAGLNYNEQFF	TGTGCCAGCAGCTCAGCTGGACTAAACTACAATGAGCAGTTCTTC
TRBV28	TRBD2	TRBJ2-6	CASTSAGVFSGANVLTF	TGTGCCAGCACCTCAGCGGGAGTATTCTCTGGGGCCAACGTCCTGACTTTC
TRBV10-2	.	TRBJ2-5	CASRRGETQYF	TGCGCCAGCCGCCGGGGGGAGACCCAGTACTTC
TRBV19	.	TRBJ1-5	CASSPGRTNQPQHF	TGTGCCAGTAGTCCTGGACGGACAAATCAGCCCCAGCATTTT
TRBV28	TRBD1	TRBJ2-7	CASSTTGGFISYEQYF	TGTGCCAGCAGTACTACAGGGGGCTTCATCTCCTACGAGCAGTACTTC
TRBV11-2	.	TRBJ2-1	CASSLRQTSNNEQFF	TGTGCCAGCAGCCTAAGACAGACTTCAAACAATGAGCAGTTCTTC